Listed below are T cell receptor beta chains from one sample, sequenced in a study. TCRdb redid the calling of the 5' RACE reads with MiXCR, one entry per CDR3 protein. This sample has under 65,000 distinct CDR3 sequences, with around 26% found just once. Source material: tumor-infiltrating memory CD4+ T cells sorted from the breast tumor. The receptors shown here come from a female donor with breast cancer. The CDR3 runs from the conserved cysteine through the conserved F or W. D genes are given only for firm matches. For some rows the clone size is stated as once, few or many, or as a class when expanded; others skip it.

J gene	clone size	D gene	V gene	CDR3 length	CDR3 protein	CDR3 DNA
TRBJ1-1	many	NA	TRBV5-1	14	CASSAGPVNTEAFF	TGCGCCAGCAGCGCGGGACCGGTGAACACTGAAGCTTTCTTT
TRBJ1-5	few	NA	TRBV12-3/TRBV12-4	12	CASKYSNQPQHF	TGTGCCAGCAAGTATAGCAATCAGCCCCAGCATTTT
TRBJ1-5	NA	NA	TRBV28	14	CASSPRALLQPQHF	TGTGCCAGCAGCCCTCGCGCCCTCCTTCAGCCCCAGCATTTT
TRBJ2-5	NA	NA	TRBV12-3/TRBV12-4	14	CASSLDLFSKTQNF	TGTGCCAGCAGTTTAGACCTCTTCTCAAAGACCCAGAACTTC
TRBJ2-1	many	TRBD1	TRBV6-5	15	CASSQTGGSYNEQFF	TGTGCCAGCAGTCAGACAGGGGGCTCCTACAATGAGCAGTTCTTC
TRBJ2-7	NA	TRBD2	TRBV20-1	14	CSASRLAEAYEQYF	TGCAGTGCTAGCCGCCTAGCGGAAGCCTACGAGCAGTACTTC
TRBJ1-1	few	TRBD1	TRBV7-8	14	CASSHETGGTEAFF	TGTGCCAGCAGCCATGAGACAGGGGGAACTGAAGCTTTCTTT
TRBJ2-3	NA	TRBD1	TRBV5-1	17	CASSLRVTGGRTDTQYF	TGCGCCAGCAGCTTGAGAGTGACAGGGGGACGGACAGATACGCAGTATTTT
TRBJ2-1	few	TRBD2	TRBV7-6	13	CASSLDEGGLQFF	TGTGCCAGCAGCTTAGACGAGGGAGGGCTGCAGTTCTTC
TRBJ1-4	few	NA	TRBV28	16	CASKRAIGRFNEKLFF	TGTGCCAGCAAAAGAGCTATAGGGCGGTTTAATGAAAAACTGTTTTTT
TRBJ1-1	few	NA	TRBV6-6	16	CASSYPPGRYSPEAFF	TGTGCCAGCAGTTATCCCCCAGGCAGATACTCACCTGAAGCTTTCTTT
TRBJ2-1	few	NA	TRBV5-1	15	CASNLLSGPYNEQFF	TGCGCCAGCAACCTTCTTAGCGGCCCCTACAATGAGCAGTTCTTC
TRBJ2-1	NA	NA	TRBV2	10	CASRNNEQFF	TGTGCCAGCAGAAACAATGAGCAGTTCTTC
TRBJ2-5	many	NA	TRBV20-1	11	CSATPKETQYF	TGCAGTGCTACACCCAAAGAGACCCAGTACTTC
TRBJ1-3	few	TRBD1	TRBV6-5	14	CASRRQGGRNTIYF	TGTGCCAGCAGAAGACAGGGTGGAAGAAACACCATATATTTT
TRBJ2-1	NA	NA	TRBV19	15	CASSVSLNAGNEQFF	TGTGCCAGTAGTGTATCACTCAACGCGGGGAATGAGCAGTTCTTC
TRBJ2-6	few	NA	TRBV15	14	CATSRAAGANVLTF	TGTGCCACCAGCAGGGCGGCTGGGGCCAACGTCCTGACTTTC
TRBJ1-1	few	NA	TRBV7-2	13	CASSPYMNTEAFF	TGTGCCAGCAGCCCATACATGAACACTGAAGCTTTCTTT
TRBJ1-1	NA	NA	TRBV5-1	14	CASSLAGEFTEAFF	TGCGCCAGCAGCTTGGCTGGAGAGTTCACTGAAGCTTTCTTT
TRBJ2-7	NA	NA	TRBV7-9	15	CASSLEAVKSYEQYF	TGTGCCAGCAGCTTAGAAGCAGTTAAAAGCTACGAGCAGTACTTC
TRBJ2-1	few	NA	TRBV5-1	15	CASSLVSISYNEQFF	TGCGCCAGCAGCTTGGTTAGTATCTCCTACAATGAGCAGTTCTTC
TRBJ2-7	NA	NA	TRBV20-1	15	CSAPLSDHPTSEQYF	TGCAGTGCTCCCCTTAGTGACCATCCGACTTCCGAGCAGTACTTC
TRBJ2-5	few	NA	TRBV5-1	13	CASSWTEQETQYF	TGCGCCAGCAGCTGGACAGAACAAGAGACCCAGTACTTC
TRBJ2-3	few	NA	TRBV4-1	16	CASSQLDILAYDTQYF	TGCGCCAGCAGCCAACTAGATATCCTAGCCTACGATACGCAGTATTTT
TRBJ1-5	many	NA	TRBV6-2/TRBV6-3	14	CASSYQGSNQPQHF	TGTGCCAGCAGTTACCAAGGGAGCAATCAGCCCCAGCATTTT
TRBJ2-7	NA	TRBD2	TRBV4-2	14	CASSRSGGTYEQYF	TGTGCCAGCAGTCGAAGCGGGGGAACCTACGAGCAGTACTTC
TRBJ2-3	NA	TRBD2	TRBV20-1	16	CSALTSGRSPTDTQYF	TGCAGTGCTCTGACTAGCGGGAGAAGTCCCACAGATACGCAGTATTTT
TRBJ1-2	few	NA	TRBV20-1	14	CSASDRTTNYDYTF	TGCAGTGCCTCCGACAGAACGACTAACTATGACTACACCTTC
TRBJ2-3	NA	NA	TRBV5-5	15	CASSPPAALTDTQYF	TGTGCCAGCAGCCCGCCGGCGGCCCTCACAGATACGCAGTATTTT
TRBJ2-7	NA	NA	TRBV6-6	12	CASERGPYEQCF	TGTGCCAGCGAGAGGGGCCCCTACGAGCAGTGCTTC
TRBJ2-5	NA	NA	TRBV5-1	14	CASSPSSGEETQYF	TGCGCCAGCAGCCCGTCTTCGGGGGAAGAGACCCAGTACTTC
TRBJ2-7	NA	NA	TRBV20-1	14	CSAPDSVGVNEQYF	TGCAGTGCTCCTGACTCGGTGGGGGTCAACGAGCAGTACTTC
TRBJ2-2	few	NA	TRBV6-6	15	CASTPGWEVNGELFF	TGTGCCAGCACCCCCGGGTGGGAGGTTAACGGGGAGCTGTTTTTT
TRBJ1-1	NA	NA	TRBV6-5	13	CASSRDSNTEAFF	TGTGCCAGCAGCCGCGACAGTAACACTGAAGCTTTCTTT
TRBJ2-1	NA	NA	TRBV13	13	CASSQQGLNEQFF	TGTGCCAGCAGCCAACAGGGACTCAATGAGCAGTTCTTC
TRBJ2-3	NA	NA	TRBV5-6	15	CASSYSGILADTQYF	TGTGCCAGCAGCTACTCCGGGATCCTCGCAGATACGCAGTATTTT
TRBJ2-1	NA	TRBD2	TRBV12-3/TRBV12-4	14	CASSRTSGTNEQFF	TGTGCCAGCAGTCGGACTAGCGGTACCAATGAGCAGTTCTTC
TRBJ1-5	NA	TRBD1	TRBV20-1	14	CSASLGQPNQPQHF	TGCAGTGCGTCCCTGGGACAGCCTAATCAGCCCCAGCATTTT
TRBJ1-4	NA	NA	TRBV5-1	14	CASSSWGFNEKLFF	TGCGCCAGCAGCTCCTGGGGGTTTAATGAAAAACTGTTTTTT
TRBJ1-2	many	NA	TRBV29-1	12	CSVGGGFGGYTF	TGCAGCGTTGGTGGGGGTTTCGGTGGCTACACCTTC
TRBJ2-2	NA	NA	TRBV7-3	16	CASSLIGTLNTGELFF	TGTGCCAGCAGCTTAATCGGGACTTTGAACACCGGGGAGCTGTTTTTT
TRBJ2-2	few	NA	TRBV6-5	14	CASSYNDRTGELFF	TGTGCCAGCAGTTATAACGACAGGACCGGGGAGCTGTTTTTT
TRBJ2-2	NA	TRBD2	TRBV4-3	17	CASSDLAGGAGTGELFF	TGCGCCAGCAGTGACCTAGCGGGAGGGGCTGGCACCGGGGAGCTGTTTTTT
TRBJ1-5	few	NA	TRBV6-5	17	CASGRQAPPGYDQPQHF	TGTGCCAGCGGTAGACAGGCCCCACCGGGGTACGATCAGCCCCAGCATTTT
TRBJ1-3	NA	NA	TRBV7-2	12	CASGRGGNTIYF	TGTGCCAGCGGAAGGGGGGGAAACACCATATATTTT
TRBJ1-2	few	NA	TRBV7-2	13	CASSLVELRGYTF	TGTGCCAGCAGCTTAGTCGAGCTGCGTGGCTACACCTTC
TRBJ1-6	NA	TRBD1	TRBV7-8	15	CASSTWTGVDSPLHF	TGTGCCAGCAGCACGTGGACAGGGGTGGATTCACCCCTCCACTTT
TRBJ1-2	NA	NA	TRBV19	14	CASTRTATIYGYTF	TGTGCCAGTACCCGGACAGCGACCATCTATGGCTACACCTTC
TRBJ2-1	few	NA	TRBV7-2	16	CASSLGSGAQYNEQFF	TGTGCCAGCAGCTTAGGTTCAGGGGCCCAGTACAATGAGCAGTTCTTC
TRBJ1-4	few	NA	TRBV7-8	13	CASSRQINEKLFF	TGTGCCAGCAGCCGACAGATTAATGAAAAACTGTTTTTT
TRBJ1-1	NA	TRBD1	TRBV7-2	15	CASSLRTGANTEAFF	TGTGCCAGCAGCTTAAGGACAGGGGCGAACACTGAAGCTTTCTTT
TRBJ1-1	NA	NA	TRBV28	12	CASKDGEGEAFF	TGTGCCAGCAAAGACGGGGAAGGGGAAGCTTTCTTT
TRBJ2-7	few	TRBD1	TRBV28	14	CASNRQGPLYEQYF	TGTGCCAGCAATAGACAGGGGCCACTTTACGAGCAGTACTTC
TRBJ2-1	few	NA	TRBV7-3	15	CASSLTKGAMDEQFF	TGTGCCAGCAGCTTAACTAAGGGAGCTATGGATGAGCAGTTCTTC
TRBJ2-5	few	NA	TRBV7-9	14	CASSYPGVIETQYF	TGTGCCAGCAGCTACCCAGGGGTAATAGAGACCCAGTACTTC
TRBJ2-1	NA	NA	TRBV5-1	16	CASSLEGRSSYNEQFF	TGCGCCAGCAGCTTGGAGGGTCGTAGCTCCTACAATGAGCAGTTCTTC
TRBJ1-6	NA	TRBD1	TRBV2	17	CASSADRGSSYNSPLHF	TGTGCCAGCAGTGCGGACAGGGGAAGCTCCTATAATTCACCCCTCCACTTT
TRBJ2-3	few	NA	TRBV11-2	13	CASSLGLADTQYF	TGTGCCAGCAGCTTAGGACTCGCAGATACGCAGTATTTT